The 14 T cell receptor beta chains below come from one sample, sequenced in a study of STAT5B mutations in CD4+ large granular lymphocyte leukemia. Assay used: immunoSEQ multiplex PCR; TCRdb lists only in-frame clones, some missing. The table records some 40,000 clones, around 86% of them present only once. Sequencing was done on a sample of CD4+ T cells from blood buffy coats. These receptors all come from a human donor in good health.

The rearrangement uses TRBV6-1 and TRBJ1-5; weak D call: TRBD1 (5 bases). Deletions cut 7 bases from V and 9 bases from J, with 16 bases between. CDR1 is MNHNS and CDR2 is SASEGT in the germline V gene. The CDR3 extends over 13 amino acids. The CDR3 region is CASTTQGEGPQHF. In DNA form, the CDR3 reads TGTGCCAGCACCACGCAGGGCGAGGGGCCCCAGCATTTT.

The V call is TRBV11-2, the J call TRBJ2-5; D gene unclear. Trimming removed 0 bases from V and 3 bases from J, with 14 bases in between. Germline CDR1 is SGHAT and CDR2 is FQNNGV. This CDR3 is built from 16 residues. CDR3 sequence (DNA): TGTGCCAGCAGCTTAGATTACGGTGATAGCAAAGAGACCCAGTACTTC. It codes for CASSLDYGDSKETQYF.

The chain has TRBV9 and TRBJ1-5; D uncertain. Between the trimmed V and J ends, which lost 7 bases and 1 base, there was a span of 6 bases. This CDR3 is built from 12 residues. Germline CDR1 reads SGDLS; CDR2 reads YYNGEE. The CDR3 loop is CASGSSNQPQHF. As DNA, the CDR3 is TGTGCCAGCGGATCGAGCAATCAGCCCCAGCATTTT.

V is TRBV15 and J is TRBJ1-2, with a possible D match to TRBD1 (6 bases). Per germline, CDR1 LNHNV and CDR2 YYDKDF (reference sequence). Trimming stripped 5 bases from V and 7 bases from J, with 11 bases between. The CDR3 runs 12 residues. The CDR3 is CATSDRLSGYTF. The CDR3 DNA reads TGTGCCACCAGCGACAGGTTGTCTGGCTACACCTTC.

CDR3 DNA: TGTGCCAGCAGCCAAGACCAGTCTCAGGCTTCCTCTGGAAACACCATATATTTT. Amino acid sequence: CASSQDQSQASSGNTIYF. The J gene is TRBJ1-3, the V gene TRBV4-2; D gene uncertain. Germline loops: CDR1 LGHNA, CDR2 YNFKEQ. CDR3 size: 18 residues. The ends were cut back, 0 bases at V and 0 bases at J, with 15 bases in the middle.

The chain links TRBV11-1 to TRBJ2-1; 12 positions match TRBD2. Losses at the gene ends were 1 base for V and 2 bases for J; bases not matched to a gene: 6. Germline loops: CDR1 SGHAT, CDR2 FQDESV (reference sequence). The CDR3 totals 18 residues. CDR3 sequence reads: CASSLGPASGRAYNEQFF. CDR3 DNA: TGTGCCAGCAGCTTAGGCCCCGCTAGCGGGAGGGCCTACAATGAGCAGTTCTTC. Using reference TRBV11-1 and TRBJ2-1 for the parts outside the CDR3, the full variable domain is EAEVAQSPRYKITEKSQAVAFWCDPISGHATLYWYRQILGQGPELLVQFQDESVVDDSQLPKDRFSAERLKGVDSTLKIQPAELGDSAMYLCASSLGPASGRAYNEQFFGPGTRLTVL.

This sequence joins TRBV21-1 and TRBJ2-1; the DNA was not compared with TRBD2, the D call given in the table. TRBV21-1 is described as a pseudogene. The CDR3 sequence is 19 residues long. CDR3 bases: TGTGCCAGCAGCAACACTAGCGGGAGGATCTACAGCTCCTACAATGAGCAGTTCTTC. It translates to CASSNTSGRIYSSYNEQFF.

J is TRBJ2-5 and V is TRBV5-8, with D possibly matching TRBD2 (5 bases). Germline V gene sequence: CDR1 SGHTS, CDR2 YDEGEE. The CDR3 length is 15 residues. V dropped 0 bases and J dropped 5 bases, with 14 bases sitting between them. This CDR3 reads CASSLEITRVETQYF. The DNA for the CDR3 is TGTGCCAGCAGCTTGGAGATTACTAGAGTTGAGACCCAGTACTTC.

The chain is built from TRBV18 and TRBJ2-1; a weak D match, TRBD2 (6 bases). The CDR3 runs to 12 residues. The germline V and J ends were trimmed by 5 bases and 9 bases, with 11 bases remaining between them. CDR1 and CDR2 from the germline V gene are KGHSH and LQKENI. This CDR3 reads CASSGGKGEQFF. CDR3 DNA sequence: TGTGCCAGCTCAGGAGGGAAGGGTGAGCAGTTCTTC.

This clone occurred a few times. This chain joins TRBV19 and TRBJ2-3; no reliable D call. The CDR3 is 12 residues long. V lost 3 bases and J 4 bases, leaving 5 bases between the germline ends. Germline V CDR1 and CDR2: LNHDA, SQIVND (reference sequence). The CDR3, as DNA: TGTGCCAGTAGTATGGCCTCAGATACGCAGTATTTT. Translation gives CASSMASDTQYF. Combining the CDR3 with reference TRBV19 and TRBJ2-3 gives the whole variable domain DGGITQSPKYLFRKEGQNVTLSCEQNLNHDAMYWYRQDPGQGLRLIYYSQIVNDFQKGDIAEGYSVSREKKESFPLTVTSAQKNPTAFYLCASSMASDTQYFGPGTRLTVL.

This chain uses TRBV9 with TRBJ2-7; D might be TRBD1 (5 bases). CDR3 length: 16 amino acids. The germline gives CDR1 SGDLS, CDR2 YYNGEE. Trimming removed 0 bases at V and 0 bases at J, with 13 bases between. The CDR3 sequence: CASSVGGHPSSYEQYF. The DNA of the CDR3 is TGTGCCAGCAGCGTAGGAGGACATCCCAGCTCCTACGAGCAGTACTTC.

The V and J genes are TRBV2 and TRBJ2-6; unclear D gene. The CDR3 is 13 residues long. Trimming took 11 bases from V and 0 from J, leaving 8 bases between them. Germline CDR1 and CDR2: SNHLY and FYNNEI. CDR3 amino acids: CAGDPSGANVLTF. CDR3 DNA: TGTGCCGGGGATCCCTCTGGGGCCAACGTCCTGACTTTC.

The chain carries TRBV19 and TRBJ2-5; no reliable D call. CDR1 LNHDA and CDR2 SQIVND come from the germline V gene (reference sequence). Deletions cut 3 bases from V and 3 bases from J, with 8 bases between. The CDR3 contains 13 residues. The CDR3 spells CASSMLVEETQYF. The CDR3 DNA is TGTGCCAGTAGTATGCTCGTTGAAGAGACCCAGTACTTC.

The chain uses TRBV29-1 and TRBJ2-3; 9 bases line up with TRBD2. This CDR3 contains 14 residues. V lost 6 bases to trimming and J lost 2 bases; unmatched junction nucleotides: 6. Germline V lookup: CDR1 SQVTM, CDR2 ANQGSEA. The DNA of the CDR3 is TGCAGCGTCCTGGCGGGAGGGCTCACAGATACGCAGTATTTT. The encoded protein is CSVLAGGLTDTQYF.